The rows below give T cell receptor beta chains drawn from one sample of a study of blood T cell repertoires in COVID-19. Libraries were prepared by immunoSEQ multiplex PCR; TCRdb keeps only in-frame clonotypes and omits some of them. The sample has fewer than 25,000 clones; more than 75% are singletons. The sample consisted of peripheral blood. These TCRs come from a man aged 45-65 years with active COVID-19. CDR3s include the opening cysteine and the closing phenylalanine or tryptophan. A D gene is named only where the DNA matches it firmly. A clone size is listed for some rows: how often the clone was seen (once, few, many), or a class if it is expanded.

size	D	J	length	V	CDR3	DNA
NA	NA	TRBJ2-6	15	TRBV11-2	CASSTGVSGANVLTF	TGTGCCAGCAGCACGGGTGTCTCTGGGGCCAACGTCCTGACTTTC
NA	TRBD1	TRBJ1-3	12	TRBV28	CASSRDRGRGYF	TGTGCCAGCAGTCGGGACAGGGGACGTGGATATTTT
few	TRBD1	TRBJ1-5	15	TRBV28	CASSLGQGRNQPQHF	TGTGCCAGCAGTTTAGGACAGGGGAGAAATCAGCCCCAGCATTTT
NA	NA	TRBJ1-5	14	TRBV4-3	CASSLNWAGQPQHF	TGCGCCAGCAGCCTTAACTGGGCCGGACAGCCCCAGCATTTT
NA	TRBD1	TRBJ2-7	14	TRBV29-1	CSVAGGEGSYEQYF	TGCAGCGTGGCAGGGGGAGAGGGCTCCTACGAGCAGTACTTC
NA	NA	TRBJ2-7	14	TRBV5-4	CASSLRLGSDEQYF	TGTGCCAGCAGCTTGCGGCTAGGCTCGGACGAGCAGTACTTC
NA	TRBD1	TRBJ2-5	15	TRBV12-5	CASGFGTGDVETQYF	TGTGCTAGTGGTTTCGGGACAGGGGACGTGGAGACCCAGTACTTC
NA	TRBD1	TRBJ2-5	14	TRBV12-5	CASAWAGGRETQYF	TGTGCTAGTGCCTGGGCAGGGGGTAGGGAGACCCAGTACTTC
NA	NA	TRBJ1-1	13	TRBV7-2	CASSSRVFTEAFF	TGTGCCAGCAGCTCCAGGGTTTTCACTGAAGCTTTCTTT
NA	NA	TRBJ2-7	15	TRBV15	CATSRSTRGTYEQYF	TGTGCCACCAGCAGAAGCACAAGGGGAACCTACGAGCAGTACTTC
NA	NA	TRBJ1-4	13	TRBV5-1	CASSLGQGEKLFF	TGCGCCAGCAGCTTGGGCCAGGGGGAAAAACTGTTTTTT
NA	NA	TRBJ1-6	14	TRBV28	CASYGARNNSPLHF	TGTGCCAGCTATGGGGCGAGGAATAATTCACCCCTCCACTTT
once	NA	TRBJ2-7	11	TRBV20-1	CSARRENEQYF	TGCAGTGCGCGCCGGGAGAACGAGCAGTACTTC
NA	NA	TRBJ2-1	11	TRBV12-3/TRBV12-4	CASSRYNEQFF	TGTGCCAGCAGCCGGTACAATGAGCAGTTCTTC
NA	TRBD1	TRBJ2-7	15	TRBV27	CASSGSRDRHYEQYF	TGTGCCAGCAGTGGCTCCCGGGACAGGCACTACGAGCAGTACTTC
NA	TRBD1	TRBJ1-3	15	TRBV11-3	CASSTPGQGANTIYF	TGTGCCAGCAGCACCCCGGGACAGGGGGCAAACACCATATATTTT
NA	TRBD1	TRBJ1-2	13	TRBV7-3	CASSTDRLGGYTF	TGTGCCAGCAGCACGGACAGGTTGGGAGGCTACACCTTC
NA	TRBD2	TRBJ2-1	15	TRBV6-2/TRBV6-3	CASTPAGGVGNEQFF	TGTGCCAGCACCCCTGCGGGGGGGGTGGGCAATGAGCAGTTCTTC
NA	TRBD1	TRBJ1-3	17	TRBV27	CASSRSRYRGTGNTIYF	TGTGCCAGCAGTCGCTCCCGCTACAGGGGAACAGGAAACACCATATATTTT
NA	NA	TRBJ2-2	15	TRBV5-6	CASSLGARDTGELFF	TGTGCCAGCAGCTTAGGGGCCCGGGACACCGGGGAGCTGTTTTTT
NA	TRBD1	TRBJ2-7	15	TRBV28	CASSSPPGQPYEQYF	TGTGCCAGCAGTTCCCCTCCGGGACAGCCCTACGAGCAGTACTTC
NA	NA	TRBJ2-5	15	TRBV2	CASSGLGFSVETQYF	TGTGCCAGCAGCGGACTGGGTTTCTCGGTGGAGACCCAGTACTTC
once	NA	TRBJ1-5	17	TRBV11-2	CASSLGTGILNYQPQHF	TGTGCCAGCAGCTTAGGTACAGGGATCCTCAACTATCAGCCCCAGCATTTT
NA	TRBD1	TRBJ1-3	14	TRBV28	CASSYRQGGNTIYF	TGTGCCAGCAGTTATCGACAGGGTGGAAACACCATATATTTT
NA	NA	TRBJ2-5	16	TRBV5-1	CASSQLGGPAGETQYF	TGCGCCAGCTCTCAACTTGGGGGACCCGCGGGGGAGACCCAGTACTTC
NA	NA	TRBJ1-6	16	TRBV7-3	CASSLIGGETNSPLHF	TGTGCCAGCAGCTTAATAGGGGGGGAAACCAATTCACCCCTCCACTTT
NA	NA	TRBJ2-1	16	TRBV4-2	CASSQDRVRRGDEQFF	TGTGCCAGCAGCCAAGATCGAGTGAGGCGCGGGGATGAGCAGTTCTTC
few	NA	TRBJ2-7	12	TRBV7-9	CASSLRQDEQYF	TGTGCCAGCAGCCTCCGACAGGACGAGCAGTACTTC
NA	TRBD2	TRBJ2-3	16	TRBV5-1	CASTGTSGRTIGKQYF	TGCGCCAGCACCGGGACTAGCGGGAGGACCATTGGTAAGCAGTATTTT
NA	NA	TRBJ2-7	17	TRBV6-2/TRBV6-3	CASSKKRGTYYSYEQYF	TGTGCCAGCAGCAAAAAGCGAGGGACTTATTATTCCTACGAGCAGTACTTC
NA	TRBD2	TRBJ2-1	15	TRBV3-1/TRBV3-2	CASSSIAGGPSLQFF	TGTGCCAGCAGCTCGATTGCGGGAGGCCCCTCTTTGCAGTTCTTC
once	TRBD1	TRBJ2-1	13	TRBV7-2	CASSLGTGYEQFF	TGTGCCAGCAGCTTAGGGACAGGGTATGAGCAGTTCTTC
NA	TRBD1	TRBJ1-1	16	TRBV4-3	CASSPSAGQGFTEAFF	TGCGCCAGCAGCCCAAGCGCGGGACAGGGTTTCACTGAAGCTTTCTTT
NA	NA	TRBJ2-1	12	TRBV9	CASSVATGRQFF	TGTGCCAGCAGCGTAGCTACGGGGAGGCAGTTCTTC
NA	TRBD1	TRBJ1-1	15	TRBV5-1	CASSSKGGADTEAFF	TGCGCCAGCAGCTCGAAAGGGGGCGCGGACACTGAAGCTTTCTTT
NA	TRBD2	TRBJ2-3	15	TRBV11-1	CASSLVAGGADTQYF	TGTGCCAGCAGCTTAGTAGCGGGGGGAGCAGATACGCAGTATTTT
few	TRBD1	TRBJ1-2	16	TRBV6-4	CASSDDPGQGARGYTF	TGTGCCAGCAGTGACGATCCGGGACAGGGGGCGCGAGGCTACACCTTC
NA	NA	TRBJ2-7	13	TRBV5-1	CASSSKASYEQYF	TGCGCCAGCAGCTCGAAAGCCTCCTACGAGCAGTACTTC
few	NA	TRBJ2-7	15	TRBV4-3	CASSQMTDGSYEQYF	TGCGCCAGCAGCCAAATGACCGACGGGTCCTACGAGCAGTACTTC
NA	NA	TRBJ2-7	14	TRBV7-2	CASNYGITSKEQYF	TGTGCCAGCAACTACGGTATTACTTCTAAAGAGCAGTACTTC
NA	NA	TRBJ1-2	13	TRBV6-6	CASRRDSAYGYTF	TGTGCCAGCAGACGAGACAGCGCCTATGGCTACACCTTC